The sample holds one count of the clone carrying this T cell receptor beta chain. What it binds is unknown. Generated by immunoSEQ multiplex PCR, the TCRdb table keeps only in-frame clones and is missing some. Here the sample spans about 60,000 clones, 75% to 85% being singletons. This record comes from a study of vaccination effects on CD4 cells after COVID-19. After expansion with viral peptide pools in the ViraFEST assay, antigen-specific CD4+ T cells were sequenced. Culture lasted about ten days before CD4+ T cell isolation. It was two doses of either the BNT162b2 or mRNA-1273 vaccine that participants received. CDR1 is SNHLY, CDR2 FYNNEI, per germline. Germline trimming cut 8 bases from V and 5 bases from J; bases unmatched to any gene: 13. The CDR3 has 15 amino acids. Study conclusions and caveats: Among infection- and vaccine-induced clones, marked clonal contraction occurred late after vaccination.

The sequence was obtained from a human donor who received a COVID-19 vaccine. Sequencing was performed on CD4+ T cells from PBMCs cultured with HCoV-OC43 spike peptides, taken after COVID-19 vaccination. Noted subset: HCoV-OC43 spike overlapping peptide pool stimulation. The chain has TRBV2 and TRBJ1-1; the match to TRBD1 covers 8 bases. The CDR3 reads CASAKTGAVGTEAFF. For the CDR3, the DNA is TGTGCCAGCGCTAAGACAGGGGCCGTAGGGACTGAAGCTTTCTTT.